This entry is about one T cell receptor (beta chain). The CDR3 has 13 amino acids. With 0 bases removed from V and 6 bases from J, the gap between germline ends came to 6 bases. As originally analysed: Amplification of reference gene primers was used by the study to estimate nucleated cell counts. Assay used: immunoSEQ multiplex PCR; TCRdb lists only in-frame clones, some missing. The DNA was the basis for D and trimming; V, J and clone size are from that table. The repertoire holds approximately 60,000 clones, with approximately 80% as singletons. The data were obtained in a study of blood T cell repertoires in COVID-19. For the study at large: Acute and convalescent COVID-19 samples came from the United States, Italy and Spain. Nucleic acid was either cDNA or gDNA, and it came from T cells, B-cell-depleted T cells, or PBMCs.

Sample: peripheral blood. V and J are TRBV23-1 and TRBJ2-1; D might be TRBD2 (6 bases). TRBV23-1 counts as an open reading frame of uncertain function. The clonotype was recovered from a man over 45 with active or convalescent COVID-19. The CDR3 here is CASSQSRGNEQFF. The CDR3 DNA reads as TGCGCCAGCAGTCAATCGCGGGGCAATGAGCAGTTCTTC.